The subject of this entry is one TCR beta chain. The sample comes from a study of OX40 agonist ivuxolimab in advanced cancers. About the study: From about 23 to 85 years was the age range, with a mean of roughly 64 years, and about 78% were male.

The repertoire was sequenced with immunoSEQ multiplex PCR; TCRdb's copy has only in-frame clones and lacks some. The data contain about 100,000 clones, less than 95% of them seen just once; the ten biggest clones take up around 1.6%. Per germline, CDR1 SGHAT and CDR2 FQNNGV. This CDR3 region has 15 residues. V trimming: 5 bases; J trimming: 5 bases; junction bases outside the gene matches: 7. The sequences come from CD4+ or CD8+ T cells sorted from blood, collected in a trial of the OX40 agonist ivuxolimab. This chain joins TRBV11-2 and TRBJ2-1; 9 bases line up with TRBD2. The TCR originated in an adult with an advanced solid tumor such as melanoma, head and neck, liver or kidney cancer. CDR3 nucleotides: TGTGCCAGCAGCCCTATTCGACTAGCGGACAATGAGCAGTTCTTC. The encoded protein is CASSPIRLADNEQFF.